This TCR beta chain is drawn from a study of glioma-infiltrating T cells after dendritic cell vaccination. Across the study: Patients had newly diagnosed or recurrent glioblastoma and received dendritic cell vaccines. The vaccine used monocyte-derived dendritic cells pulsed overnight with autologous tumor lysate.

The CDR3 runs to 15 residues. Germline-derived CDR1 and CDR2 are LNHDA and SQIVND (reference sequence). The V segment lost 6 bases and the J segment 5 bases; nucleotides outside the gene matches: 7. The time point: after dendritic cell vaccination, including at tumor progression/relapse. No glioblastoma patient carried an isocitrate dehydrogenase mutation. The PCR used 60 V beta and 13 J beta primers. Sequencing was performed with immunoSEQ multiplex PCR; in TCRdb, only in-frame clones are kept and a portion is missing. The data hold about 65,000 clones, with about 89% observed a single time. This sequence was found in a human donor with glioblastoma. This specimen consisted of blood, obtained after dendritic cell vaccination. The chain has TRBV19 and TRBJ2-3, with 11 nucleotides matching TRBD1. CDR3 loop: CASRGSGQGEDTQYF. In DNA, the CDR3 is TGTGCCAGTAGAGGATCGGGACAGGGGGAAGATACGCAGTATTTT. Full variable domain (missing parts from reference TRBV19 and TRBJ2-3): DGGITQSPKYLFRKEGQNVTLSCEQNLNHDAMYWYRQDPGQGLRLIYYSQIVNDFQKGDIAEGYSVSREKKESFPLTVTSAQKNPTAFYLCASRGSGQGEDTQYFGPGTRLTVL.